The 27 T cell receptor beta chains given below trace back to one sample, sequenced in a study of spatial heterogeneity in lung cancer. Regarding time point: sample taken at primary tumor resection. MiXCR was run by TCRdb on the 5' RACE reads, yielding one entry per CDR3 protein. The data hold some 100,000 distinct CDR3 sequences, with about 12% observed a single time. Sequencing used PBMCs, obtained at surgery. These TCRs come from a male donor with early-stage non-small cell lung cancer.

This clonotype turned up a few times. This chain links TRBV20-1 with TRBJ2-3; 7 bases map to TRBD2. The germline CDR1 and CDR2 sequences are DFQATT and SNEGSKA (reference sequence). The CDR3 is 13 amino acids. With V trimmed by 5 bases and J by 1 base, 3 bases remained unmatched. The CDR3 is CSAQRGRTDTQYF. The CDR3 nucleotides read TGCAGTGCTCAGCGGGGACGCACAGATACGCAGTATTTT.

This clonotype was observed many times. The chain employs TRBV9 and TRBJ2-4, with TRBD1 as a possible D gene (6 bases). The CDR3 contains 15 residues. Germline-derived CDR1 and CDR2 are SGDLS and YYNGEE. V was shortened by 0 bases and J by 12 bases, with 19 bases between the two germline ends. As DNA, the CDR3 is TGTGCCAGCAGCGTAGAGGGCTCACAGGGTTCCACTCAGTACTTC. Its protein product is CASSVEGSQGSTQYF.

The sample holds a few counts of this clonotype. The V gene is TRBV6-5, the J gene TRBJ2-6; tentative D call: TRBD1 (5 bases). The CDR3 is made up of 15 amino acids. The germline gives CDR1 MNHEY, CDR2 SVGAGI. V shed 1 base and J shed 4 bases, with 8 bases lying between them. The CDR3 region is CASSYYGAGANVLTF. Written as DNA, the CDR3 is TGTGCCAGCAGTTACTATGGGGCCGGGGCCAACGTCCTGACTTTC.

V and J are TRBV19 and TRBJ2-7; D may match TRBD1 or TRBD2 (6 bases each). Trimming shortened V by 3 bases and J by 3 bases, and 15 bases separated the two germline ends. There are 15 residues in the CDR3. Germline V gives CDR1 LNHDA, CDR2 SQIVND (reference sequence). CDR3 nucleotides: TGTGCCAGTAGTATCTATAGCGGACAGAGCTACGAGCAGTACTTC. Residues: CASSIYSGQSYEQYF.

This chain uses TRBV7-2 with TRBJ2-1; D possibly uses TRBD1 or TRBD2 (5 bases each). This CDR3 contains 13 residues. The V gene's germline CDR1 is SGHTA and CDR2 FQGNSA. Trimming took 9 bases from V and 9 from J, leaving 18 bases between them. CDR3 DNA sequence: TGTGCCAGTCGGCGGGCAGGGAGTGGTGAGCAGTTCTTC. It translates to CASRRAGSGEQFF.

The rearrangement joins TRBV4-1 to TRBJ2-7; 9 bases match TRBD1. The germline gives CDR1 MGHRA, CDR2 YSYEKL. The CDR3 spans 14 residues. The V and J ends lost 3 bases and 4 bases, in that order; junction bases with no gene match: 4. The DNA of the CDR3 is TGCGCCAGCAGCCACACAGGGGGCGGTTACGAGCAGTACTTC. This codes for CASSHTGGGYEQYF.

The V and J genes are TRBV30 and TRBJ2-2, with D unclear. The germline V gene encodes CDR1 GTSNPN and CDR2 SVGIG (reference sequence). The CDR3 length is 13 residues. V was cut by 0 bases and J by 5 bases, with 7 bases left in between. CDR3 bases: TGTGCCTGGAGTGTATTGCGGACCGGGGAGCTGTTTTTT. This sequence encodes CAWSVLRTGELFF.

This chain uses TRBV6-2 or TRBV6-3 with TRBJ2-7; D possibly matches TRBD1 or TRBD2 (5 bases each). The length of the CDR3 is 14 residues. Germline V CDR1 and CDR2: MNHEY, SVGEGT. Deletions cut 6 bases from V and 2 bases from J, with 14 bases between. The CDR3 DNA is TGTGCCAGCAGCCTACAGGACTCGACCTACGAGCAGTACTTC. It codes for CASSLQDSTYEQYF.

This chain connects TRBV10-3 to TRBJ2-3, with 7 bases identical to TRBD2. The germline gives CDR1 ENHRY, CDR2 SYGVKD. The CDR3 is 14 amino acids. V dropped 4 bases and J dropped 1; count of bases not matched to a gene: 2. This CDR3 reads CAISGGGGTDTQYF. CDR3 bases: TGTGCCATCAGTGGGGGGGGTGGCACAGATACGCAGTATTTT.

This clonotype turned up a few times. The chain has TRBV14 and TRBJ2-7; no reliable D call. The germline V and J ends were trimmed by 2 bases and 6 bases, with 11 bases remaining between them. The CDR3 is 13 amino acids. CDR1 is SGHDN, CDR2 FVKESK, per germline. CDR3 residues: CASSQLTVSEQYF. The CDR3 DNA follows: TGTGCCAGCAGCCAATTGACTGTATCCGAGCAGTACTTC.

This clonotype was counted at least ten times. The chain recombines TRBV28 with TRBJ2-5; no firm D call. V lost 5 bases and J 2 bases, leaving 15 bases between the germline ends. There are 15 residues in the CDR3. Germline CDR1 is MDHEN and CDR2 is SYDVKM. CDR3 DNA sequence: TGTGCCAGCAGTACCCCAACCCGGCCACAAGAGACCCAGTACTTC. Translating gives CASSTPTRPQETQYF.

The CDR3 region has the DNA TGTGCCAGCAGTGATAGTGGAAACACCATATATTTT. Its protein product is CASSDSGNTIYF. This rearrangement joins TRBV2 to TRBJ1-3, with unresolved D. V shed 3 bases and J shed 3 bases, with 3 bases lying between them. Germline loops: CDR1 SNHLY, CDR2 FYNNEI. The CDR3 is 12 residues long.

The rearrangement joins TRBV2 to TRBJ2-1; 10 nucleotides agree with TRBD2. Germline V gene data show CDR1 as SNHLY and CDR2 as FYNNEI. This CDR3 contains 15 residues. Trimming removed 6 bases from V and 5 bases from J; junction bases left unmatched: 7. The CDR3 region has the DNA TGTGCCAGCAGCGGAGCGGGAGGGCCAGACAATGAGCAGTTCTTC. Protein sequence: CASSGAGGPDNEQFF.

CDR3 amino acids: CSASSRGGLSGNTIYF. CDR3 coding DNA: TGCAGTGCTAGCTCTAGGGGGGGCCTCTCTGGAAACACCATATATTTT. V and J are TRBV20-1 and TRBJ1-3; possible D gene TRBD1, 6 bases. Trimming left V 3 bases short and J 0 bases short, with 15 bases between. This CDR3 spans 16 amino acids. From germline, CDR1 is DFQATT and CDR2 SNEGSKA (reference sequence).

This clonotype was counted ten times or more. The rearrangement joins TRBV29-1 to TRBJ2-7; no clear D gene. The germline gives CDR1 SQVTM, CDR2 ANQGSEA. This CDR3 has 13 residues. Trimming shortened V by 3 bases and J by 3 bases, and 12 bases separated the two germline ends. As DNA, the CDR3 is TGCAGCGTTGAGGGTCCTCCGCGCTACGAGCAGTACTTC. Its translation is CSVEGPPRYEQYF.

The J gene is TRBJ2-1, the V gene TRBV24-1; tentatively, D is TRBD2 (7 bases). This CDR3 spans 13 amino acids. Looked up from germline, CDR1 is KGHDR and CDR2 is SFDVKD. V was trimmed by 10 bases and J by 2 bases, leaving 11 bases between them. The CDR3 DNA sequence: TGTGCCACGGGGGGGCAGCCCTACAATGAGCAGTTCTTC. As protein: CATGGQPYNEQFF.

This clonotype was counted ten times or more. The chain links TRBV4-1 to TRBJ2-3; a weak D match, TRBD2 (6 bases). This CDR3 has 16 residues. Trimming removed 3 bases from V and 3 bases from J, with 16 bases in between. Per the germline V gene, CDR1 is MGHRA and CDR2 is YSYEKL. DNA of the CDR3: TGCGCCAGCAGCCAGTCCCGGGCGGGGTATACAGATACGCAGTATTTT. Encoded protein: CASSQSRAGYTDTQYF.

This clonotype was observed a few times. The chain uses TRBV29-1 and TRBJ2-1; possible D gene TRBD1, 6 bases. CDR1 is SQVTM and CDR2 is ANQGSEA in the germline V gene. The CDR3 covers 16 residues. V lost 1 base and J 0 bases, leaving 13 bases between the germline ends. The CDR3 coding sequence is TGCAGCGTTGAAGGGTACAGGGAGAGCTCCTACAATGAGCAGTTCTTC. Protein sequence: CSVEGYRESSYNEQFF.

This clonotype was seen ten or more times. The CDR3 coding sequence is TGTGCCACCAGTGAGCATCGACAGAGCTATGGCTACACCTTC. Translated: CATSEHRQSYGYTF. This chain links TRBV24-1 with TRBJ1-2, with a weak D call TRBD1 (5 bases). The CDR3 loop spans 14 amino acids. V lost 4 bases and J lost 4, with 12 bases in between. From germline, CDR1 is KGHDR and CDR2 SFDVKD.

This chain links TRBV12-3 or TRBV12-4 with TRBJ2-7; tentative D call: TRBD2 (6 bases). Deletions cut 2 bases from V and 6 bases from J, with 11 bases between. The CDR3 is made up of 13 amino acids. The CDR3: CASSLTGGVEQYF. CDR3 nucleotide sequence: TGTGCCAGCAGTTTAACGGGCGGGGTCGAGCAGTACTTC.

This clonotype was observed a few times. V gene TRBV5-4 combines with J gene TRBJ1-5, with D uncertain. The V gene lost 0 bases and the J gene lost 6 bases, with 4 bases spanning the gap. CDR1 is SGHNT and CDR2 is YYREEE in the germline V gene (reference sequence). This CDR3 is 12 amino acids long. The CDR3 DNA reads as TGTGCCAGCAGCTTGGATTTTCAGCCCCAGCATTTT. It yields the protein CASSLDFQPQHF.

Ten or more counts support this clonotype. CDR3 DNA sequence: TGCAGCCTTTGGGTGTCCGGGGAGCTGTTTTTT. Translation: CSLWVSGELFF. The chain uses TRBV29-1 and TRBJ2-2; D gene ambiguous. Per the germline V gene, CDR1 is SQVTM and CDR2 is ANQGSEA. The CDR3 totals 11 residues. The ends were cut back, 8 bases at V and 6 bases at J, with 10 bases in the middle.

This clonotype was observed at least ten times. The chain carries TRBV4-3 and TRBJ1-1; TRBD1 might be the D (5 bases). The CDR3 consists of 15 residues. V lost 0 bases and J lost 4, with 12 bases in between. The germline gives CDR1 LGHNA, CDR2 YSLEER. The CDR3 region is CASSQDGQGGTEAFF. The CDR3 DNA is TGCGCCAGCAGCCAAGATGGGCAGGGTGGCACTGAAGCTTTCTTT.

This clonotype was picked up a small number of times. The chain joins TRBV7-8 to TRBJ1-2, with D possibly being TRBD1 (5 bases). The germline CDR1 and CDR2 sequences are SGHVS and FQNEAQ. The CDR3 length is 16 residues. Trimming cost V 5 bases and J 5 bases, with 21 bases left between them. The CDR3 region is CASSHGRGVVPYGYTF. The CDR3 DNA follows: TGTGCCAGCAGCCACGGAAGGGGAGTTGTGCCTTATGGCTACACCTTC.

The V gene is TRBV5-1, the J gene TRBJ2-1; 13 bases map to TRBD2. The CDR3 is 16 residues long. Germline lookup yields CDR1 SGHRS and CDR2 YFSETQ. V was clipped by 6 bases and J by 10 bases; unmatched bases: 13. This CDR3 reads CASTETSGGPFGEQFF. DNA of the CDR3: TGCGCCAGCACCGAGACTAGCGGGGGGCCCTTCGGGGAGCAGTTCTTC.

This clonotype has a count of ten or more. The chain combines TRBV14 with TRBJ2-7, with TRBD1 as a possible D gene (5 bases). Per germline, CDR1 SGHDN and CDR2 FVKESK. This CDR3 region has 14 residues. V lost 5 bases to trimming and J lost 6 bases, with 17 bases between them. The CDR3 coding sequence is TGTGCCAGCAGCGGGGCCCTTTTGTTTGGCGAGCAGTACTTC. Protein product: CASSGALLFGEQYF.

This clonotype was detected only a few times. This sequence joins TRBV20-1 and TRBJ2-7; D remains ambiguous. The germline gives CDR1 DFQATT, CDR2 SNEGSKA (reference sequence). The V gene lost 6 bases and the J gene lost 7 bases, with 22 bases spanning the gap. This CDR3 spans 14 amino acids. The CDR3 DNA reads TGCAGTGCGGAAAAGGAAGGAACGTCTACGGAGCAGTACTTC. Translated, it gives CSAEKEGTSTEQYF.